The TCR beta chain under discussion was sequenced for a study of cytomegalovirus exposure and HLA in healthy donors. On the study more broadly: The Caucasian-associated ancestry cluster contained approximately 81% of the roughly 390 genotyped donors. Study-wide results and limits: The study put some 150 TCR beta chains on its list as cytomegalovirus-associated.

With respect to this clone: Antigen: not known.

The length of the CDR3 is 15 residues. In germline, CDR1 is SGDLS, CDR2 YYNGEE. With 4 bases removed from V and 4 bases from J, the gap between germline ends came to 15 bases. Both 60 Vbeta primers and 13 Jbeta primers went into the PCR. Profiling relied on immunoSEQ multiplex PCR, and the TCRdb table lists in-frame clones only, not all of them. Of fewer than 150,000 clones in the sample, about 74% are singletons; the top ten hold approximately 5%. The rearrangement uses TRBV9 and TRBJ1-5; D call uncertain. The TCR sequence derives from a woman in her fifties or sixties in good health and CMV-seropositive. The sample was PBMCs. CDR3 sequence reads: CASSTSGSYNQPQHF. CDR3 sequence (DNA): TGTGCCAGCAGCACCTCCGGGTCCTATAATCAGCCCCAGCATTTT.